The 18 T cell receptor beta chains below were found in one sample sequenced in a study of T-cell memory formation after mild COVID-19. One entry per CDR3 protein results from TCRdb running MiXCR on the 5' RACE reads. This table has 450,000 to 650,000 distinct CDR3 sequences, about 20% appearing once. Sequencing used PBMCs or a T cell subset sorted from them (not recorded which). These receptors were taken from an adult woman who had mild COVID-19 (a few samples of this study predate the infection). Cell type and time point are not known.

This clonotype showed up just a few times. V is TRBV25-1 and J is TRBJ1-1, with TRBD1 identical over 7 bases. The CDR3 runs to 14 residues. With 6 bases clipped from V and 4 bases from J, the junction kept 8 bases outside the gene matches. Germline CDR1 reads MGHDK; CDR2 reads SYGVNS. CDR3 protein: CASRGAGGFTEAFF. In DNA form, the CDR3 reads TGTGCCAGCAGGGGGGCAGGGGGTTTCACTGAAGCTTTCTTT.

The CDR3 bases are TGTGCCAGCAGCCGATTGAGGTCCTACGAGCAGTACTTC. Protein sequence: CASSRLRSYEQYF. V usage is TRBV3-1 and J usage is TRBJ2-7; D ambiguous. The V and J ends lost 4 bases and 1 base respectively, with 8 bases between them. The CDR3 has 13 amino acids. CDR1 and CDR2 (germline): LGHDT, YNNKEL (reference sequence).

This clonotype was counted only a few times. The chain recombines TRBV24-1 with TRBJ2-1, with D possibly TRBD1 on 6 matching bases. CDR1 is KGHDR and CDR2 is SFDVKD in the germline V gene. Trimming shortened V by 7 bases and J by 3 bases, and 12 bases separated the two germline ends. CDR3 length: 14 amino acids. The CDR3 DNA is TGTGCCACCAGCAGGGGAGATGGCTACAATGAGCAGTTCTTC. It specifies CATSRGDGYNEQFF.

The chain uses TRBV12-3 or TRBV12-4 and TRBJ2-2; no reliable D call. This CDR3 region has 14 residues. With 8 bases removed from V and 5 bases from J, the gap between germline ends came to 15 bases. CDR3 loop: CASQVLEGTGELFF. DNA of the CDR3: TGTGCCAGCCAAGTACTGGAAGGGACCGGGGAGCTGTTTTTT.

The J gene is TRBJ1-5, the V gene TRBV3-1; D gene unclear. Germline CDR1 is LGHDT and CDR2 is YNNKEL (reference sequence). Trimming cost V 0 bases and J 2 bases, with 5 bases left between them. There are 14 residues in the CDR3. The CDR3 nucleotides read TGTGCCAGCAGCCAAGATCCCCGCAATCAGCCCCAGCATTTT. Translation gives CASSQDPRNQPQHF. Using reference TRBV3-1 and TRBJ1-5 for the parts outside the CDR3, the full variable domain is DTAVSQTPKYLVTQMGNDKSIKCEQNLGHDTMYWYKQDSKKFLKIMFSYNNKELIINETVPNRFSPKSPDKAHLNLHINSLELGDSAVYFCASSQDPRNQPQHFGDGTRLSIL.

The CDR3 nucleotides are TGTGCCAGCAGGGAACAGGGTGCGAACACTGAAGCTTTCTTT. Its translation: CASREQGANTEAFF. The rearrangement uses TRBV25-1 and TRBJ1-1; perhaps TRBD1 as D (6 bases). Between the trimmed V and J ends, which lost 6 bases and 1 base, there was a span of 12 bases. CDR3 size: 14 residues. CDR1 MGHDK and CDR2 SYGVNS come from the germline V gene. Based on the CDR3 plus reference TRBV25-1 and TRBJ1-1, the full variable domain is EADIYQTPRYLVIGTGKKITLECSQTMGHDKMYWYQQDPGMELHLIHYSYGVNSTEKGDLSSESTVSRIRTEHFPLTLESARPSHTSQYLCASREQGANTEAFFGQGTRLTVV.

The V call is TRBV19, the J call TRBJ2-7; 9 positions agree with TRBD2. The ends lost 1 base at V and 2 bases at J; junction bases unmatched: 3. Germline values: CDR1 LNHDA, CDR2 SQIVND (reference sequence). This CDR3 spans 15 amino acids. Here the CDR3 reads CASSIVLAGTYEQYF. CDR3 coding DNA: TGTGCCAGTAGTATAGTCCTAGCGGGAACCTACGAGCAGTACTTC.

This clonotype was seen a few times. The chain couples TRBV11-3 to TRBJ2-3, with a possible D match to TRBD2 (5 bases). This CDR3 contains 16 residues. The germline V and J ends were trimmed by 0 bases and 2 bases, with 12 bases remaining between them. From germline, CDR1 is SGHNT and CDR2 YENEEA. The CDR3 reads CASSLDAQRTTDTQYF. The CDR3 nucleotides read TGTGCCAGCAGCTTAGATGCCCAGCGGACCACAGATACGCAGTATTTT.

The chain recombines TRBV29-1 with TRBJ1-5; no clear D gene. V dropped 4 bases and J dropped 0 bases, with 13 bases sitting between them. This CDR3 is built from 15 residues. The germline gives CDR1 SQVTM, CDR2 ANQGSEA. DNA of the CDR3: TGCAGCGTTGGTAGGGATTGGGGTAGCAATCAGCCCCAGCATTTT. It translates to CSVGRDWGSNQPQHF.

The CDR3 coding sequence is TGCGCCAGCAGCCAAGGAGGGACAGGAGACACTGAAGCTTTCTTT. Its protein is CASSQGGTGDTEAFF. V usage is TRBV4-3 and J usage is TRBJ1-1, with 8 positions matching TRBD1. The ends lost 1 base at V and 3 bases at J; junction bases unmatched: 4. The CDR3 length is 15 residues. Germline V gene sequence: CDR1 LGHNA, CDR2 YSLEER.

This sequence joins TRBV7-6 and TRBJ2-1; D may correspond to TRBD1 or TRBD2 (5 bases each). CDR3 length: 16 amino acids. The V and J ends lost 1 base and 0 bases respectively, with 10 bases between them. Germline CDR1 reads SGHVS; CDR2 reads FNYEAQ. The CDR3 loop is CASSLDGGGSYNEQFF. Written as DNA, the CDR3 is TGTGCCAGCAGCTTAGATGGGGGTGGCTCCTACAATGAGCAGTTCTTC.

This clonotype turned up a few times. The rearrangement joins TRBV7-8 to TRBJ2-1; TRBD1 is a possible D gene (6 bases). CDR3 length: 13 residues. The germline V gene encodes CDR1 SGHVS and CDR2 FQNEAQ. Trimming left V 5 bases short and J 10 bases short, with 15 bases between. The CDR3 reads CASSPAAQGEQFF. The CDR3 DNA reads TGTGCCAGCAGCCCGGCGGCCCAGGGGGAGCAGTTCTTC.

This sequence joins TRBV5-1 and TRBJ1-1; D is uncertain. The CDR3 length is 15 residues. Per germline, CDR1 SGHRS and CDR2 YFSETQ. V was clipped by 0 bases and J by 4 bases, with 13 bases between them. The CDR3 spells CASSLGSGAGTEAFF. For the CDR3, the DNA is TGCGCCAGCAGCTTGGGAAGTGGTGCTGGCACTGAAGCTTTCTTT.

Ten or more counts support this clonotype. The V and J genes are TRBV5-1 and TRBJ2-5; perhaps D is TRBD1 or TRBD2 (5 bases each). CDR1 SGHRS and CDR2 YFSETQ come from the germline V gene. V lost 3 bases and J 1 base, leaving 13 bases between the germline ends. The CDR3 runs to 15 residues. The CDR3 DNA follows: TGCGCCAGCAGCTCCCAGGGCAGCGGCCAAGAGACCCAGTACTTC. It codes for CASSSQGSGQETQYF.

This clonotype was counted at least ten times. The chain couples TRBV7-2 to TRBJ2-7; 14 nucleotides agree with TRBD2. Germline values: CDR1 SGHTA, CDR2 FQGNSA. This CDR3 contains 15 residues. The junction had 3 bases not matched to a gene; V was cut back by 5 bases and J by 3 bases. This CDR3 is CASSPGLAGGYEQYF. The CDR3 DNA is TGTGCCAGCAGCCCCGGACTAGCGGGGGGCTACGAGCAGTACTTC.

This clonotype came up a few times. The chain combines TRBV4-1 with TRBJ2-7, with 10 positions matching TRBD2. This CDR3 spans 15 amino acids. CDR1 is MGHRA and CDR2 is YSYEKL in the germline V gene. V dropped 0 bases and J dropped 7; count of bases not matched to a gene: 6. The CDR3 DNA reads TGCGCCAGCAGCCAAGATCCTAGCGGGAGAGGTGAGCAGTACTTC. As protein: CASSQDPSGRGEQYF.

The sample holds a few counts of this clonotype. The chain couples TRBV11-2 to TRBJ1-1; perhaps TRBD1 as D (5 bases). Germline CDR1 SGHAT, CDR2 FQNNGV. The CDR3 sequence is 16 residues long. The V and J ends lost 0 bases and 1 base respectively, with 12 bases between them. The CDR3 nucleotides read TGTGCCAGCAGCTTAGATCCCCCCCAGGGGAACACTGAAGCTTTCTTT. It is translated as CASSLDPPQGNTEAFF.

The J gene is TRBJ1-2, the V gene TRBV12-3 or TRBV12-4; D is ambiguous. The CDR3 covers 12 residues. Trimming removed 5 bases from V and 5 bases from J, with 9 bases in between. CDR3 in DNA: TGTGCCAGCAGTAGCAACGAGTATGGCTACACCTTC. Its protein is CASSSNEYGYTF.